The 6 T cell receptor beta chains listed next were all sequenced from one sample in a study of cytomegalovirus exposure and HLA in healthy donors. PCR employed 60 Vbeta and 13 Jbeta primers. Repertoires were generated with immunoSEQ multiplex PCR, while TCRdb's copy carries only in-frame clones and drops some. This sample yields about 73,000 clones, of which 60% to 75% are seen a single time; roughly 12% belongs to the top ten. Sequenced sample: PBMCs. The source of these receptors is a man aged 70 or older in good health and CMV-seronegative.

J is TRBJ2-1 and V is TRBV5-1; TRBD2 agrees at 9 bases. CDR1 SGHRS and CDR2 YFSETQ come from the germline V gene. CDR3 length: 19 residues. V lost 4 bases, J lost 2 bases, and 16 bases stayed unmatched. The CDR3 DNA follows: TGCGCCAGCAGCCTGGCTTCACTAGCGGGTTCCGGTGCCTACAATGAGCAGTTCTTC. Its protein product is CASSLASLAGSGAYNEQFF.

This clone was observed a handful of times. The rearrangement joins TRBV25-1 to TRBJ1-1; D is unresolved. CDR1 is MGHDK and CDR2 is SYGVNS in the germline V gene. The CDR3 is 12 amino acids. V lost 2 bases and J 12 bases, leaving 13 bases between the germline ends. CDR3 region: CASSEIRGGSFF. The CDR3 DNA is TGTGCCAGCAGTGAAATTCGGGGAGGGTCTTTCTTT.

This chain joins TRBV5-8 and TRBJ2-7, with D possibly being TRBD2 (6 bases). CDR1 is SGHTS, CDR2 YDEGEE, per germline. There are 15 residues in the CDR3. Trimming pared 4 bases from V and 6 bases from J, leaving 20 bases between. In nucleotides, the CDR3 is TGTGCCAGCAGCCCTTTCTCGGGTAGCGGTACCGAGCAGTACTTC. It yields the protein CASSPFSGSGTEQYF.

The chain has TRBV7-9 and TRBJ1-5; 7 bases agree with TRBD2. The closer fit of TRBJ2-3 to the DNA end suggests the J call may be wrong. The CDR3 runs to 16 residues. Germline CDR1 reads SEHNR; CDR2 reads FQNEAQ (reference sequence). The CDR3 here is CASSLAGGDPNQPQYF. CDR3 DNA sequence: TGTGCCAGCAGCTTAGCGGGAGGGGACCCTAATCAGCCCCAGTATTTT.

The gene calls are TRBV6-6 and TRBJ1-2; 7 bases are shared with TRBD1. J was trimmed by 4 bases and V by 4 bases; bases with no gene match: 9. The germline CDR1 and CDR2 sequences are MNHNY and SVGAGI (reference sequence). This CDR3 region has 15 residues. CDR3 bases: TGTGCCAGCAGTTCCCCGGGACAGTCTTCCTATGGCTACACCTTC. It yields the protein CASSSPGQSSYGYTF.

This clone was detected once. V is TRBV6-1 and J is TRBJ1-2; no reliable D call. The CDR3 sequence is 15 residues long. Looked up from germline, CDR1 is MNHNS and CDR2 is SASEGT. The ends were cut back, 7 bases at V and 3 bases at J, with 18 bases in the middle. The CDR3 DNA is TGTGCCAGCAATAGAGGGCCCGGAAGGGACTATGGCTACACCTTC. Its protein is CASNRGPGRDYGYTF.